This T cell receptor beta chain was observed in a study of tumour-infiltrating T cells in Burkitt lymphoma. Here immunoSEQ multiplex PCR was the method, and the copy in TCRdb shows in-frame clones only, minus some. The data hold 43,000 or so clones, with around 32% observed a single time. There are a few counts of this clone. V lost 5 bases, J lost 4 bases, and 11 bases lay in between. The germline CDR1 and CDR2 sequences are SGHTA and FQGNSA. The CDR3 extends over 13 amino acids. The specimen sequenced was tumor tissue. This TCR was sampled from a human donor with Burkitt lymphoma. The chain uses TRBV7-2 and TRBJ2-5; maybe TRBD2 (6 bases). The CDR3 protein is CASSPTEGETQYF. The CDR3, as DNA: TGTGCCAGCAGCCCCACGGAGGGAGAGACCCAGTACTTC.